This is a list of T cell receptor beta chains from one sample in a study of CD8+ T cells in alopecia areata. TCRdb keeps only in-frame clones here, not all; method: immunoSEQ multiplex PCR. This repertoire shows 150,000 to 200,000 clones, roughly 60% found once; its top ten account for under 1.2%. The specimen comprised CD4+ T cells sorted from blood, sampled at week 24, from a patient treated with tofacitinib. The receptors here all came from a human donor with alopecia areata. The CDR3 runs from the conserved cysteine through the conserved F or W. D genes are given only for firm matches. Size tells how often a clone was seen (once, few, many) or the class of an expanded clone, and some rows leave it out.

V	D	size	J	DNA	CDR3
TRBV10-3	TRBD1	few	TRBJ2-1	TGTGCCATCAGCTGGGACAGGGAATCCAATGAGCAGTTCTTC	CAISWDRESNEQFF
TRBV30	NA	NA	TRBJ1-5	TGTGCCTGGGGCCCCGGGGAGCCTCAGCCCCAGCATTTT	CAWGPGEPQPQHF
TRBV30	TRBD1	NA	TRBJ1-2	TGTGCCTGGAGTTCGACAGGGTCCTCTGGCTACACCTTC	CAWSSTGSSGYTF
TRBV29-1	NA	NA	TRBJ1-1	TGCAGCGTGGCATCCGTGGGACTTAACACTGAAGCTTTCTTT	CSVASVGLNTEAFF
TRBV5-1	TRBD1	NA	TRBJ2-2	TGCGCCAGCAGCATCGCGACAGGGAATATGGCCGGGGAGCTGTTTTTT	CASSIATGNMAGELFF
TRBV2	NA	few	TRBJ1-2	TGTGCCAGCAGTGAATGGGGGCTGGACTATGGCTACACCTTC	CASSEWGLDYGYTF
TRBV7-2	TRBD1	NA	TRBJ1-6	TGTGCCAGCAGCTGGACAGGGGCTAATTCACCCCTCCACTTT	CASSWTGANSPLHF
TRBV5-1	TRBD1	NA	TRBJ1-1	TGCGCCAGCAGCTCCAAACAGGGGGGGACTGAAGCTTTCTTT	CASSSKQGGTEAFF
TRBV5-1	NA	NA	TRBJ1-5	TGCGCCAGCAGCTTGGGAGCCAATCAGCCCCAGCATTTT	CASSLGANQPQHF
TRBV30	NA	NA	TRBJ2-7	TGTGCCTGGAGTGATTTCTTCGGTTTGGACGAGCAGTACTTC	CAWSDFFGLDEQYF
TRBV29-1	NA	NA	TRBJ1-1	TGCAGCGCCACAGGAGAAATGAACACTGAAGCTTTCTTT	CSATGEMNTEAFF
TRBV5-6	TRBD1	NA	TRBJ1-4	TGTGCCAGCAGCTTGCGGAGGGGGCAAGAAAAACTGTTTTTT	CASSLRRGQEKLFF
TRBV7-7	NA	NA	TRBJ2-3	TGTGCCAGCAGCTTAGGCAGGGGATCTAGCACAGATACGCAGTATTTT	CASSLGRGSSTDTQYF
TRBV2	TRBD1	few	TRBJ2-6	TGTGCCAGCAGTGCTGACAGGGTGACCAACGTCCTGACTTTC	CASSADRVTNVLTF
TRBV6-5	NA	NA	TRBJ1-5	TGTGCCAGCACCTCAAGTAGCAATCAGCCCCAGCATTTT	CASTSSSNQPQHF
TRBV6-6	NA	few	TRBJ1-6	TGTGCCAGCAGTTACTCGGGGGGTGATTCACCCCTCCACTTT	CASSYSGGDSPLHF
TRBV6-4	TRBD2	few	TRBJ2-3	TGTGCCAGCAGTGACTCGGCGGGGGGTTCCACAGATACGCAGTATTTT	CASSDSAGGSTDTQYF
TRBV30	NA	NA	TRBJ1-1	TGTGCCTGGAGTGTTAGTCAGGTTGAAGCTTTCTTT	CAWSVSQVEAFF
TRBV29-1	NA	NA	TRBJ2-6	TGCAGCGTTGCCACGACTGGGGCCAACGTCCTGACTTTC	CSVATTGANVLTF
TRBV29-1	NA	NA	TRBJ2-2	TGCAGCGTTGAAGTCTTGAACACCGGGGAGCTGTTTTTT	CSVEVLNTGELFF
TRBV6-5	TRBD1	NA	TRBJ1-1	TGTGCCAGCAGTTTACCGGGACAGGGTACTGAAGCTTTCTTT	CASSLPGQGTEAFF
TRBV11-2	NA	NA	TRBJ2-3	TGTGCCAGCAGTCCTGATTATGGGGATACGCAGTATTTT	CASSPDYGDTQYF
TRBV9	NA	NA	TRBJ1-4	TGTGCCAGCAGCCCCCGAGGGGGGACTAATGAAAAACTGTTTTTT	CASSPRGGTNEKLFF
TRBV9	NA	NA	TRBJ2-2	TGTGCCAGCAGCGTAAGGACTTCCGGGGAGCTGTTTTTT	CASSVRTSGELFF
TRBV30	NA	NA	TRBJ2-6	TGTGCCTGGAGCTATCGCAGGGCGTCTGGGGCCAACGTCCTGACTTTC	CAWSYRRASGANVLTF
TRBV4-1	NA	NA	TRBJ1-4	TGCGCCAGCAGCCAAGGGGCAGCAACTAATGAAAAACTGTTTTTT	CASSQGAATNEKLFF
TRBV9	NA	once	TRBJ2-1	TGTGCCAGCAGCCCCGCCCCGCGGTTGGAGCAGTTCTTC	CASSPAPRLEQFF
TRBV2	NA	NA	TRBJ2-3	TGTGCCAGCAGTGTTCGTGCAGGGGACACAGATACGCAGTATTTT	CASSVRAGDTDTQYF
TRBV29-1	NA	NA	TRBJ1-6	TGCAGCGTTGCCCTGACAGCCGATAATTCACCCCTCCACTTT	CSVALTADNSPLHF
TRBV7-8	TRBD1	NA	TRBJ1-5	TGTGCCAGCAGCTCGACAGGGGTCGGTGGCAATCAGCCCCAGCATTTT	CASSSTGVGGNQPQHF
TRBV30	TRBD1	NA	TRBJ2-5	TGTGCCTGGAGTACCGGGACAGGGGAGACCCAGTACTTC	CAWSTGTGETQYF
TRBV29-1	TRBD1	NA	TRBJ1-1	TGCAGCGTCGGGACAGACAGAAACACTGAAGCTTTCTTT	CSVGTDRNTEAFF
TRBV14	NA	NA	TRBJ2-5	TGTGCCAGCAGCCCCTTCGGGGGTCGTCAAGAGACCCAGTACTTC	CASSPFGGRQETQYF